Below are 21 T cell receptor beta chains sequenced from a single sample in a study of blood T cell repertoires in COVID-19. Libraries were prepared by immunoSEQ multiplex PCR; TCRdb keeps only in-frame clonotypes and omits some of them. This sample has over 250,000 clones, with around four fifths found just once. The source material was peripheral blood. All receptors come from a woman in her forties or fifties who had recovered from COVID-19.

This clone has just one count. This chain uses TRBV12-3 or TRBV12-4 with TRBJ1-2; D is possibly TRBD1 (5 bases). The CDR3 totals 13 residues. Between the trimmed V and J ends, which lost 4 bases and 4 bases, there was a span of 10 bases. CDR3 in DNA: TGTGCCAGCAGTTCGGGGGAGAGCTATGGCTACACCTTC. Translation gives CASSSGESYGYTF.

The chain employs TRBV7-9 and TRBJ2-7; 13 bases are shared with TRBD2. CDR3 size: 15 residues. Looked up from germline, CDR1 is SEHNR and CDR2 is FQNEAQ (reference sequence). V shed 5 bases and J 2 bases; nucleotides not matched to a gene: 3. The CDR3 coding sequence is TGTGCCAGCAGCCCTGGGACTAGCGGGACCTACGAGCAGTACTTC. Protein product: CASSPGTSGTYEQYF.

The rearrangement uses TRBV4-1 and TRBJ2-1, with 7 bases fitting TRBD1. The V and J ends lost 4 bases and 3 bases, in that order; junction bases with no gene match: 9. Germline CDR1 reads MGHRA; CDR2 reads YSYEKL. The CDR3 is made up of 16 amino acids. CDR3 in DNA: TGCGCCAGCAGCCTAAACCGGGACAGTCTCTACAATGAGCAGTTCTTC. Encoded protein: CASSLNRDSLYNEQFF.

The chain combines TRBV7-2 with TRBJ2-1; 8 nucleotides agree with TRBD2. V shed 1 base, J shed 0 bases, and the junction held 11 bases outside the gene matches. The germline V gene encodes CDR1 SGHTA and CDR2 FQGNSA. The CDR3 is 19 residues long. Here the CDR3 reads CASSLVRVSGRDSYNEQFF. In DNA, the CDR3 is TGTGCCAGCAGCTTAGTAAGGGTAAGCGGGAGAGACTCCTACAATGAGCAGTTCTTC.

This chain uses TRBV15 with TRBJ1-5; perhaps TRBD1 as D (5 bases). CDR1 is LNHNV, CDR2 YYDKDF, per germline (reference sequence). This CDR3 is 16 amino acids long. The germline V and J ends were trimmed by 3 bases and 0 bases, with 12 bases remaining between them. In DNA, the CDR3 is TGTGCCACCAGCAGGGATAAGGGGTATAGCAATCAGCCCCAGCATTTT. Encoded protein: CATSRDKGYSNQPQHF.

The rearrangement joins TRBV18 to TRBJ1-1, with D possibly matching TRBD1 (5 bases). CDR1 is KGHSH and CDR2 is LQKENI in the germline V gene. Between the trimmed V and J ends, which lost 6 bases and 3 bases, there was a span of 14 bases. This CDR3 comprises 14 residues. CDR3: CASSYEDTDTEAFF. The CDR3 nucleotides read TGTGCCAGCTCCTACGAGGACACGGACACTGAAGCTTTCTTT.

The chain couples TRBV29-1 to TRBJ2-3; D is undetermined. The length of the CDR3 is 12 residues. V lost 1 base and J 0 bases, leaving 2 bases between the germline ends. Germline CDR1 is SQVTM and CDR2 is ANQGSEA. CDR3 sequence reads: CSVEASTDTQYF. CDR3 DNA: TGCAGCGTTGAAGCTAGCACAGATACGCAGTATTTT.

This chain links TRBV6-4 with TRBJ1-5; 9 bases are a match to TRBD1. This CDR3 contains 16 residues. The germline V gene encodes CDR1 MRHNA and CDR2 SNTAGT. J lost 4 bases, V lost 4 bases, and 8 bases had no gene match. The CDR3: CASSASRDRVNQPQHF. The CDR3 nucleotides read TGTGCCAGCAGTGCCTCCCGGGACAGGGTTAATCAGCCCCAGCATTTT.

The CDR3, as DNA: TGCGCCAGCAGAAGGGGGGGCTACAATGAGCAGTTCTTC. Translating it yields CASRRGGYNEQFF. The V gene is TRBV5-1, the J gene TRBJ2-1, with TRBD2 as a possible D gene (7 bases). Germline V gene lookup returns CDR1 SGHRS and CDR2 YFSETQ. This CDR3 comprises 13 residues. Trimming took 5 bases from V and 3 from J, leaving 9 bases between them.

The chain is built from TRBV4-2 and TRBJ1-2; the D gene is possibly TRBD1 (6 bases). This CDR3 comprises 14 residues. CDR1 and CDR2 from the germline V gene are LGHNA and YNFKEQ. V lost 1 base, J lost 7 bases, and 13 bases lay in between. The CDR3 loop is CASSQAQGSGGYTF. CDR3 bases: TGTGCCAGCAGCCAAGCACAGGGTTCGGGTGGCTACACCTTC.

The gene calls are TRBV18 and TRBJ2-3, with D possibly matching TRBD2 (6 bases). Germline loops: CDR1 KGHSH, CDR2 LQKENI. Trimming removed 6 bases from V and 0 bases from J, with 7 bases in between. The CDR3 runs to 13 residues. DNA for the CDR3: TGTGCCAGCTCGGGACTGAGCACAGATACGCAGTATTTT. Its translation: CASSGLSTDTQYF.

The rearrangement uses TRBV4-1 and TRBJ1-1; 8 positions match TRBD1. Germline assignment: CDR1 MGHRA and CDR2 YSYEKL. Trimming cost V 4 bases and J 6 bases; bases outside gene matches: 10. The CDR3 is 15 residues long. The CDR3 sequence: CASSRVDRGVAEAFF. In DNA, the CDR3 is TGCGCCAGCAGCCGAGTCGACAGGGGAGTCGCTGAAGCTTTCTTT.

This rearrangement joins TRBV7-2 to TRBJ2-3; no firm D call. Per the germline V gene, CDR1 is SGHTA and CDR2 is FQGNSA. This CDR3 region has 13 residues. V shed 2 bases and J shed 4 bases, with 7 bases lying between them. The CDR3 region has the DNA TGTGCCAGCAGCTTAATGCCGGCAGATACGCAGTATTTT. Encoded protein: CASSLMPADTQYF.

The chain combines TRBV6-1 with TRBJ2-7, with TRBD2 identical over 12 bases. This CDR3 has 16 amino acids. Germline CDR1 MNHNS, CDR2 SASEGT. V lost 4 bases, J lost 4 bases, and 8 bases stayed unmatched. CDR3 loop: CASSVLTSGSRYEQYF. DNA for the CDR3: TGTGCCAGCAGTGTCCTGACTAGCGGGAGTAGATACGAGCAGTACTTC.

A single count supports this clone. This chain uses TRBV27 with TRBJ2-1; 10 bases map to TRBD2. Germline V gene sequence: CDR1 MNHEY, CDR2 SMNVEV (reference sequence). V lost 7 bases, J lost 9 bases, and 15 bases stayed unmatched. The CDR3 is 16 amino acids. This CDR3 reads CASIPLAGGRWGEQFF. DNA for the CDR3: TGTGCCAGCATCCCCTTAGCGGGAGGCCGCTGGGGTGAGCAGTTCTTC.

J is TRBJ2-7 and V is TRBV5-1; 11 bases align to TRBD2. This CDR3 has 17 residues. Unmatched junction bases numbered 9, after V lost 4 bases and J lost 0 bases. The germline V gene has CDR1 SGHRS and CDR2 YFSETQ. The CDR3, as DNA: TGCGCCAGCAGCCCCGGGACTAGCGGACTCTTCTCCTACGAGCAGTACTTC. This codes for CASSPGTSGLFSYEQYF.

J is TRBJ2-3 and V is TRBV19; 8 positions match TRBD1. This CDR3 comprises 15 residues. Germline values: CDR1 LNHDA, CDR2 SQIVND (reference sequence). The junction had 12 bases not matched to a gene; V was cut back by 9 bases and J by 4 bases. Written as DNA, the CDR3 is TGTGCCAGCACCCCCGGCAGGGGGCTTGCAGATACGCAGTATTTT. Translation: CASTPGRGLADTQYF.

This rearrangement joins TRBV18 to TRBJ2-7; TRBD1 aligns across 9 bases. Germline-derived CDR1 and CDR2 are KGHSH and LQKENI. This CDR3 has 15 residues. V lost 6 bases, J lost 1 base, and 7 bases stayed unmatched. Here the CDR3 reads CASSGTGKSSYEQYF. CDR3 sequence (DNA): TGTGCCAGCTCGGGGACAGGGAAATCTTCCTACGAGCAGTACTTC.

This clone was seen once. V gene TRBV18 combines with J gene TRBJ1-5; D uncertain. Trimming removed 4 bases at V and 7 bases at J, with 14 bases between. The CDR3 has 14 residues. Germline values: CDR1 KGHSH, CDR2 LQKENI. The CDR3 region has the DNA TGTGCCAGCTCACGGGCGCAACTTGACCAGCCCCAGCATTTT. This translates into CASSRAQLDQPQHF. Drawing the rest from reference TRBV18 and TRBJ1-5, the complete variable domain is NAGVMQNPRHLVRRRGQEARLRCSPMKGHSHVYWYRQLPEEGLKFMVYLQKENIIDESGMPKERFSAEFPKEGPSILRIQQVVRGDSAAYFCASSRAQLDQPQHFGDGTRLSIL.

The V gene is TRBV7-2, the J gene TRBJ1-1, with D hard to call. The CDR3 loop spans 11 amino acids. Trimming cost V 2 bases and J 10 bases, with 8 bases left between them. CDR1 is SGHTA, CDR2 FQGNSA, per germline. CDR3 residues: CASSLKEGAFF. Here the CDR3 DNA reads TGTGCCAGCAGCTTAAAGGAGGGAGCTTTCTTT. The whole variable domain, remainder taken from reference TRBV7-2 and TRBJ1-1, is GAGVSQSPSNKVTEKGKDVELRCDPISGHTALYWYRQSLGQGLEFLIYFQGNSAPDKSGLPSDRFSAERTGGSVSTLTIQRTQQEDSAVYLCASSLKEGAFFGQGTRLTVV.

This chain uses TRBV30 with TRBJ2-1; D uncertain. V was pared by 5 bases and J by 1 base, with 6 bases between. Germline values: CDR1 GTSNPN, CDR2 SVGIG (reference sequence). This CDR3 region has 12 residues. The CDR3 sequence is CAWGGSYNEQFF. CDR3 sequence (DNA): TGTGCCTGGGGCGGTTCCTACAATGAGCAGTTCTTC.